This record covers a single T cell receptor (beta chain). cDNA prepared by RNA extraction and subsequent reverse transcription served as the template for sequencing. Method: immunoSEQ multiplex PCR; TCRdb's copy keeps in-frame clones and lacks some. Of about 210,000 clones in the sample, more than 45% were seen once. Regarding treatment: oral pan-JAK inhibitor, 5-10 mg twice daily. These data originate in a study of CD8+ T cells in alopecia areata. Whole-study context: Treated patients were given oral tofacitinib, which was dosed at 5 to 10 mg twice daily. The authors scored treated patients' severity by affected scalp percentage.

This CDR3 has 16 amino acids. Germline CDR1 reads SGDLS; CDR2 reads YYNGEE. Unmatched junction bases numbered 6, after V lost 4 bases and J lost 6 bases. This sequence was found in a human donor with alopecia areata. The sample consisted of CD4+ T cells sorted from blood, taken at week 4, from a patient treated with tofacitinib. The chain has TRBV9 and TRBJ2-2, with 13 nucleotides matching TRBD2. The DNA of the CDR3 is TGTGCCAGCAGCTTCCGGACTAGCGGGGGATCCGGGGAGCTGTTTTTT. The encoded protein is CASSFRTSGGSGELFF.